The entry below gives a single TCR beta chain sequence along with its context. Its antigen is undetermined. CDR3 length: 15 amino acids. Germline lookup yields CDR1 MDHEN and CDR2 SYDVKM. Losses at the gene ends were 2 bases for V and 3 bases for J; bases not matched to a gene: 4. The record originates from a study of healthy donors' naive CD4 and CD8 T cells. Regarding the study as a whole: A reported CD4+/CD8+ bias affected most V and J genes in naive cells. Chains were not paired, since alpha and beta were sequenced in bulk.

TCR libraries were built from 500 to 550 ng of total RNA by linear amplification. MiXCR, run by TCRdb on the reads, gives a single entry per CDR3 protein. Of around 200,000 distinct CDR3 sequences detected, around 70% appear once; the ten largest clones hold 2% to 2.5%. The genes are TRBV28 and TRBJ1-5; TRBD1 aligns across 7 bases. Input material: naive CD4+ and CD8+ T cells sorted from blood, pooled from several donors. The origin of this receptor is a pool of human donors in good health; the sample pools cells from several healthy donors. CDR3 DNA sequence: TGTGCCAGCAGTTTAAGGGGACAGTACAATCAGCCCCAGCATTTT. It translates to CASSLRGQYNQPQHF.